The 14 T cell receptor beta chains below all came from one sample that was sequenced in a study of beta chain features in type 1 diabetes. The antigens for these receptors are not known. What was sequenced were expressed TCRB transcripts, since all of the isolated RNA had been reverse transcribed. TCRdb's table, derived via immunoSEQ multiplex PCR, lists solely in-frame clones and lacks some. The top ten hold 0.55% to 0.75% of the sample, which has more than 300,000 clones, over 8.5% seen once. Study-wide points: TCRB CDR3s from Type 1 diabetes patients were moderately but significantly shorter in all four CD4+ subsets.

The material sequenced was central memory CD4+ T cells from blood. The receptors were gathered from a man aged 25 to 40 with type 1 diabetes.

In this sample, this clone turned up many times. The chain employs TRBV21-1 and TRBJ2-1; the table's D gene call, TRBD2, was not cross checked with the DNA. TRBV21-1 is a pseudogene. This CDR3 contains 15 residues. CDR3 sequence reads: CATPQGLPSYNEQFF. CDR3 nucleotides: TGTGCCACACCTCAGGGACTCCCCTCCTACAATGAGCAGTTCTTC.

This clone was observed a few times. This chain connects TRBV29-1 to TRBJ2-1; 10 bases are a match to TRBD2. This CDR3 contains 14 residues. With 6 bases clipped from V and 6 bases from J, the junction kept 8 bases outside the gene matches. Per germline, CDR1 SQVTM and CDR2 ANQGSEA. The chain's CDR3 is CSVVRLAGGNEQFF. CDR3 bases: TGCAGCGTCGTCAGACTAGCGGGCGGCAATGAGCAGTTCTTC.

The J gene is TRBJ2-1, the V gene TRBV9; 9 nucleotides match TRBD1. The CDR3 totals 15 residues. Germline-derived CDR1 and CDR2 are SGDLS and YYNGEE. V lost 7 bases to trimming and J lost 4 bases; unmatched junction nucleotides: 9. The CDR3 here is CASGETGGPYNEQFF. CDR3 DNA: TGTGCCAGCGGAGAAACAGGGGGCCCTTACAATGAGCAGTTCTTC.

This clone was seen repeatedly, ten times or more. This chain links TRBV21-1 with TRBJ2-1; the table gives TRBD1 as D, unverified against the DNA. TRBV21-1 is an annotated pseudogene. The CDR3 consists of 18 residues. The CDR3: CASSKAEETGPLCNEQFF. The CDR3 nucleotides are TGTGCCAGCAGCAAAGCTGAAGAAACAGGGCCTTTATGCAATGAGCAGTTCTTC.

The DNA of the CDR3 is TGTGCCAGCAGCCCCCCACGCGGGAGGGCTGTGGATGAGCAGTTCTTC. The encoded protein is CASSPPRGRAVDEQFF. The chain couples TRBV11-2 to TRBJ2-1, with TRBD2 identical over 9 bases. The germline V gene encodes CDR1 SGHAT and CDR2 FQNNGV. The V gene end was trimmed by 5 bases and the J gene end by 8 bases; junction bases not matched to a gene: 13. The CDR3 totals 16 residues.

This clone was observed a few times. The chain joins TRBV28 to TRBJ1-1; D possibly corresponds to TRBD1 (5 bases). CDR3 length equals 14 residues. Trimming removed 4 bases at V and 4 bases at J, with 13 bases between. CDR1 is MDHEN, CDR2 SYDVKM, per germline. CDR3 nucleotides: TGTGCCAGCAGTTCGGGGGGGACTGGCACTGAAGCTTTCTTT. Protein product: CASSSGGTGTEAFF.

This clone was picked up a small number of times. The chain carries TRBV7-3 and TRBJ1-3; no clear D gene. Germline lookup yields CDR1 SGHTA and CDR2 FQGTGA. The CDR3 extends over 16 amino acids. Trimming took off 3 bases at V and 1 base at J, with 13 bases between the two ends. The CDR3, as DNA: TGTGCCAGCAGCTTCGGGCCGCCGGGTTCTGGAAACACCATATATTTT. It is translated as CASSFGPPGSGNTIYF.

With regard to this clone: The conserved phenylalanine or tryptophan is not found at the CDR3 terminus, so this likely reflects a read error. The DNA is omitted, as the CDR3 cannot be located on it reliably, and the CDR3 follows TCRdb's listing. This chain links TRBV30 with TRBJ1-2. The germline V gene encodes CDR1 GTSNPN and CDR2 SVGIG (reference sequence). Counting both end residues, the CDR3 totals 8 amino acids. Here the CDR3 reads CAWCEVSS.

This clone was counted between two and nine times. Distinct nucleotide sequences in the sample also encode this CDR3. The rearrangement links TRBV25-1 to TRBJ1-1; D is unresolved. In germline, CDR1 is MGHDK, CDR2 SYGVNS. The CDR3 is 11 residues long. V dropped 5 bases and J dropped 0 bases, with 1 base sitting between them. CDR3 nucleotides: TGTGCCAGCAGTTTGAACACTGAAGCTTTCTTT. It is translated as CASSLNTEAFF. The variable domain in full, completed from reference TRBV25-1 and TRBJ1-1, reads EADIYQTPRYLVIGTGKKITLECSQTMGHDKMYWYQQDPGMELHLIHYSYGVNSTEKGDLSSESTVSRIRTEHFPLTLESARPSHTSQYLCASSLNTEAFFGQGTRLTVV.

Concerning this clone: At one of its ends the junction is not consistent with the germline gene, which may arise from a read error. The chain couples TRBV5-4 to TRBJ1-3; D is undetermined. The CDR3 spans 17 residues. CDR1 and CDR2 (germline): SGHNT, YYREEE (reference sequence). CDR3 region: CASSQDVTPVSGNTIYF. CDR3 nucleotide sequence: TGCGCCAGCAGCCAAGATGTCACCCCGGTCTCTGGAAACACCATATATTTT.

A remark on this clone: This sequence may be a read error, since a much larger clone differs from it by one base. V is TRBV7-9 and J is TRBJ2-3, with D hard to call. CDR3 length: 12 residues. V was clipped by 5 bases and J by 0 bases, with 3 bases between them. Germline-derived CDR1 and CDR2 are SEHNR and FQNEAQ (reference sequence). The CDR3 region has the DNA TGTGCCAGCAGCCGAAGCACAGATACGCAGTATTTT. Protein product: CASSRSTDTQYF.

This clone was counted a few times. The V call is TRBV7-2, the J call TRBJ2-3; no reliable D call. The V end was cut by 5 bases, the J end by 7 bases, with 13 bases between. CDR3 length equals 13 residues. Germline loops: CDR1 SGHTA, CDR2 FQGNSA. DNA of the CDR3: TGTGCCAGCAGCCCCACCGAGCTTCATACGCAGTATTTT. It yields the protein CASSPTELHTQYF.

As to this clone: This likely traces to a read error, being one base from a far larger clone. The gene calls are TRBV4-2 and TRBJ2-7; D is unresolved. V was trimmed by 4 bases and J by 5 bases, leaving 15 bases between them. Per the germline V gene, CDR1 is LGHNA and CDR2 is YNFKEQ. There are 14 residues in the CDR3. CDR3 sequence reads: CASSPLSWVNEQYF. Written as DNA, the CDR3 is TGTGCCAGCAGCCCCCTTAGTTGGGTAAACGAGCAGTACTTC.

This clone appeared a few times. At one end, the junction sequence differs from germline, possibly due to a read error. This sequence joins TRBV7-2 and TRBJ1-4, with D possibly TRBD1 on 5 matching bases. The CDR3 length is 16 residues. Germline V gene sequence: CDR1 SGHTA, CDR2 FQGNSA. CDR3 region: CASSQETRGTNEKLFF. As DNA, the CDR3 is TGCGCCAGCAGCCAAGAAACTAGGGGAACTAATGAAAAACTGTTTTTT.